A single sample is the source of the 25 T cell receptor beta chains below, sequenced in a study of T cell responses to AZD1222 COVID-19 vaccine. Sequencing used immunoSEQ multiplex PCR; TCRdb keeps in-frame clones, though not all of them. The sample consists of approximately 100,000 clones, roughly nine tenths of them appearing once. The material sequenced was peripheral blood, taken on day 0 of AZD1222 vaccination. All receptors come from an adult in good health.

The gene calls are TRBV6-5 and TRBJ1-6; no firm D call. Germline CDR1 reads MNHEY; CDR2 reads SVGAGI. V was trimmed by 6 bases and J by 9 bases, leaving 18 bases between them. CDR3 size: 15 residues. This chain's CDR3 is CASSSFGASSSPLHF. CDR3 coding DNA: TGTGCCAGCAGCTCCTTCGGAGCCTCTTCTTCACCCCTCCACTTT.

J is TRBJ2-2 and V is TRBV18; perhaps TRBD2 as D (5 bases). Germline-derived CDR1 and CDR2 are KGHSH and LQKENI. V lost 1 base to trimming and J lost 5 bases, with 14 bases between them. There are 16 residues in the CDR3. The CDR3 nucleotides are TGTGCCAGCTCACCACGCTCCGGGGAGAGGACCGGGGAGCTGTTTTTT. Amino acid sequence: CASSPRSGERTGELFF.

This rearrangement joins TRBV30 to TRBJ2-3; 7 bases fit TRBD2. The CDR3 has 12 amino acids. The V segment lost 8 bases and the J segment 4 bases; nucleotides outside the gene matches: 6. Germline loops: CDR1 GTSNPN, CDR2 SVGIG (reference sequence). This CDR3 reads CARGGTADTQYF. CDR3 sequence (DNA): TGTGCCCGCGGGGGTACGGCAGATACGCAGTATTTT.

Details on this clone: Other DNA sequences in the same sample also yield this CDR3. The V call is TRBV19, the J call TRBJ1-1; D unresolved. From germline, CDR1 is LNHDA and CDR2 SQIVND (reference sequence). The V gene lost 2 bases and the J gene lost 7 bases, with 5 bases spanning the gap. The CDR3 is made up of 11 amino acids. CDR3 bases: TGTGCCAGTAGTATACAGAGTGAAGCTTTCTTT. Its protein is CASSIQSEAFF.

V gene TRBV7-6 combines with J gene TRBJ2-7; maybe TRBD2 (5 bases). V was cut by 4 bases and J by 4 bases, with 14 bases left in between. This CDR3 has 14 amino acids. The germline CDR1 and CDR2 sequences are SGHVS and FNYEAQ. DNA for the CDR3: TGTGCCAGCAGCTCCTGGCGTAGGGAGTACGAGCAGTACTTC. As protein: CASSSWRREYEQYF.

This rearrangement joins TRBV27 to TRBJ2-1; tentatively, D is TRBD2 (6 bases). The germline CDR1 and CDR2 sequences are MNHEY and SMNVEV (reference sequence). CDR3 size: 16 residues. Trimming took off 0 bases at V and 4 bases at J, with 13 bases between the two ends. The CDR3 DNA follows: TGTGCCAGCAGTTTATCGGCTATTGCGGGGTACAATGAGCAGTTCTTC. Translating it yields CASSLSAIAGYNEQFF.

The genes are TRBV12-5 and TRBJ2-5; D gene ambiguous. Looked up from germline, CDR1 is LGHNT and CDR2 is FRNRAP. Trimming stripped 3 bases from V and 2 bases from J, with 10 bases between. The CDR3 contains 14 residues. The CDR3 loop is CASGLGTAQETQYF. CDR3 bases: TGTGCTAGTGGTTTAGGTACAGCTCAAGAGACCCAGTACTTC.

The chain recombines TRBV19 with TRBJ2-6, with D possibly matching TRBD2 (6 bases). With 0 bases removed from V and 1 base from J, the gap between germline ends came to 7 bases. The CDR3 loop spans 16 amino acids. Per the germline V gene, CDR1 is LNHDA and CDR2 is SQIVND (reference sequence). This chain's CDR3 is CASSIEGGSGANVLTF. The CDR3 DNA sequence: TGTGCCAGTAGTATAGAAGGAGGGTCTGGGGCCAACGTCCTGACTTTC. Complete variable domain (other parts from reference TRBV19 and TRBJ2-6): DGGITQSPKYLFRKEGQNVTLSCEQNLNHDAMYWYRQDPGQGLRLIYYSQIVNDFQKGDIAEGYSVSREKKESFPLTVTSAQKNPTAFYLCASSIEGGSGANVLTFGAGSRLTVL.

The genes are TRBV6-1 and TRBJ1-3; D unclear. The V gene's germline CDR1 is MNHNS and CDR2 SASEGT. Trimming left V 0 bases short and J 0 bases short, with 12 bases between. This CDR3 region has 17 residues. CDR3 amino acids: CASSEARSGLSGNTIYF. Written as DNA, the CDR3 is TGTGCCAGCAGTGAAGCTCGGAGTGGACTCTCTGGAAACACCATATATTTT.

J is TRBJ2-7 and V is TRBV6-6; D is ambiguous. The germline V and J ends were trimmed by 4 bases and 5 bases, with 12 bases remaining between them. This CDR3 is 13 amino acids long. Per germline, CDR1 MNHNY and CDR2 SVGAGI (reference sequence). The CDR3 region has the DNA TGTGCCAGCAGTTCCGACAACTTCCACGAGCAGTACTTC. Residues: CASSSDNFHEQYF.

V and J are TRBV11-3 and TRBJ1-3, with 11 bases lining up with TRBD1. Germline assignment: CDR1 SGHNT and CDR2 YENEEA. The CDR3 has 17 amino acids. The ends lost 0 bases at V and 4 bases at J; junction bases unmatched: 5. In DNA, the CDR3 is TGTGCCAGCAGCTTAGACCTCGGGACAGGGGGGGGAAACACCATATATTTT. This codes for CASSLDLGTGGGNTIYF.

The chain couples TRBV6-2 or TRBV6-3 to TRBJ2-7; D ambiguous. Trimming took 1 base from V and 2 from J, leaving 6 bases between them. Per germline, CDR1 MNHEY and CDR2 SVGEGT. The CDR3 spans 13 residues. CDR3 sequence (DNA): TGTGCCAGCAGTTACTGGCAGACCTACGAGCAGTACTTC. Its protein is CASSYWQTYEQYF.

The rearrangement links TRBV13 to TRBJ2-3; the match to TRBD2 covers 12 bases. V dropped 5 bases and J dropped 0; count of bases not matched to a gene: 0. CDR3 size: 15 residues. Germline V gives CDR1 PRHDT, CDR2 FYEKMQ (reference sequence). This CDR3 is CASSGLAGSTDTQYF. The CDR3 bases are TGTGCCAGCAGCGGACTAGCGGGGAGCACAGATACGCAGTATTTT.

J is TRBJ1-6 and V is TRBV6-2 or TRBV6-3; 7 positions match TRBD1. V gave up 2 bases and J gave up 7 bases; unmatched junction bases: 8. Germline V lookup: CDR1 MNHEY, CDR2 SVGEGT. The CDR3 contains 16 residues. The DNA for the CDR3 is TGTGCCAGCAGTTACCCTCGGGTAGGGGGCAATTCACCCCTCCACTTT. As protein: CASSYPRVGGNSPLHF.

This clone has just one count. The CDR3 region is CAWAERGETQYF. CDR3 nucleotides: TGTGCCTGGGCTGAGAGGGGTGAGACCCAGTACTTC. The chain links TRBV30 to TRBJ2-5, with D perhaps being TRBD1 or TRBD2 (5 bases each). V was cut by 5 bases and J by 5 bases, with 12 bases left in between. The germline gives CDR1 GTSNPN, CDR2 SVGIG (reference sequence). The CDR3 covers 12 residues.

In DNA form, the CDR3 reads TGCAGCACCGGGGGGGCTGCGACTAGCTCCTACAATGAGCAGTTCTTC. Its protein is CSTGGAATSSYNEQFF. This chain joins TRBV29-1 and TRBJ2-1; 8 positions agree with TRBD2. This CDR3 is built from 16 residues. Germline V CDR1 and CDR2: SQVTM, ANQGSEA. The V gene end was trimmed by 8 bases and the J gene end by 0 bases; junction bases not matched to a gene: 12.

The chain uses TRBV6-5 and TRBJ1-5; no clear D. The CDR3 has 15 residues. CDR1 is MNHEY and CDR2 is SVGAGI in the germline V gene. The V end lost 2 bases, the J end lost 7 bases, and 15 bases lay between the germline ends. The DNA of the CDR3 is TGTGCCAGCAGTTACGGGCTTCACCAGGAACAGCCCCAGCATTTT. Its protein is CASSYGLHQEQPQHF.

This clone has a single count. The V call is TRBV5-1, the J call TRBJ1-3; 8 bases match TRBD1. J lost 0 bases, V lost 0 bases, and 5 bases had no gene match. Germline CDR1 and CDR2: SGHRS and YFSETQ. The CDR3 length is 17 residues. The CDR3 here is CASSLEGTGYSGNTIYF. CDR3 coding DNA: TGCGCCAGCAGCTTGGAGGGGACAGGTTACTCTGGAAACACCATATATTTT.

This clone was detected once. This rearrangement joins TRBV10-3 to TRBJ1-1; 9 nucleotides match TRBD1. V shed 5 bases, J shed 7 bases, and the junction held 8 bases outside the gene matches. The germline CDR1 and CDR2 sequences are ENHRY and SYGVKD. CDR3 length: 14 amino acids. CDR3 nucleotide sequence: TGTGCCATCAGTCCCGGGACAGGGACCGGTGAAGCTTTCTTT. Translating it yields CAISPGTGTGEAFF.

The chain combines TRBV4-1 with TRBJ1-2; 9 nucleotides match TRBD1. Germline loops: CDR1 MGHRA, CDR2 YSYEKL. The CDR3 sequence is 15 residues long. Trimming took 1 base from V and 6 from J; bases not matched to a gene: 6. In DNA, the CDR3 is TGCGCCAGCAGCCAAGTCGACAGGGGGAAGGATGGCTACACCTTC. Its translation: CASSQVDRGKDGYTF.

V gene TRBV14 combines with J gene TRBJ2-7, with a weak D call TRBD2 (5 bases). Germline CDR1 and CDR2: SGHDN and FVKESK. Trimming pared 1 base from V and 10 bases from J, leaving 8 bases between. CDR3 length: 11 residues. The CDR3 DNA reads TGTGCCAGCAGCCAAGGACTAAACCAGTACTTC. As protein: CASSQGLNQYF.

The chain combines TRBV6-2 or TRBV6-3 with TRBJ2-5, with D unclear. Germline assignment: CDR1 MNHEY and CDR2 SVGEGT. The V gene lost 4 bases and the J gene lost 2 bases, with 11 bases spanning the gap. The CDR3 is 14 residues long. The CDR3 bases are TGTGCCAGCAGTTTAATAGTGTTACAAGAGACCCAGTACTTC. Encoded protein: CASSLIVLQETQYF.

The V gene is TRBV24-1, the J gene TRBJ2-3; D is undetermined. This CDR3 has 11 amino acids. Germline CDR1 and CDR2: KGHDR and SFDVKD. The V end lost 5 bases, the J end lost 4 bases, and 3 bases lay between the germline ends. This chain's CDR3 is CATSVSDTQYF. CDR3 nucleotide sequence: TGTGCCACCAGTGTATCAGATACGCAGTATTTT.

The chain joins TRBV2 to TRBJ1-1; a weak D match, TRBD1 (5 bases). The germline V gene has CDR1 SNHLY and CDR2 FYNNEI. This CDR3 comprises 16 residues. V lost 2 bases, J lost 0 bases, and 13 bases lay in between. CDR3 loop: CASSETPTVMNTEAFF. In DNA, the CDR3 is TGTGCCAGCAGTGAAACCCCGACAGTCATGAACACTGAAGCTTTCTTT.

V and J are TRBV19 and TRBJ1-1; D gene unclear. V lost 3 bases to trimming and J lost 5 bases, with 16 bases between them. Germline V lookup: CDR1 LNHDA, CDR2 SQIVND (reference sequence). The CDR3 has 15 residues. The CDR3 spells CASSIMGSARTEAFF. CDR3 sequence (DNA): TGTGCCAGTAGTATTATGGGCAGTGCTCGTACTGAAGCTTTCTTT.